The 12 T cell receptor beta chains listed next were all sequenced from one sample in a study of cytomegalovirus exposure and HLA in healthy donors. PCR employed 60 Vbeta and 13 Jbeta primers. Repertoires were generated with immunoSEQ multiplex PCR, while TCRdb's copy carries only in-frame clones and drops some. The data show 85,000 to 100,000 clones, around three quarters seen once. The sequenced material came from PBMCs. The receptors here all came from a male donor in good health and CMV-seropositive.

The chain joins TRBV6-1 to TRBJ1-1; D uncertain. The CDR3 runs to 12 residues. Germline V lookup: CDR1 MNHNS, CDR2 SASEGT. V lost 6 bases, J lost 3 bases, and 8 bases lay in between. The CDR3 loop reads CASRSLDTEAFF. Written as DNA, the CDR3 is TGTGCCAGCAGATCACTGGACACTGAAGCTTTCTTT.

This clone appeared once. The chain carries TRBV11-1 and TRBJ1-5; tentatively, D is TRBD1 (6 bases). CDR3 length: 14 amino acids. The V gene lost 5 bases and the J gene lost 5 bases, with 13 bases spanning the gap. Germline CDR1 SGHAT, CDR2 FQDESV (reference sequence). CDR3 protein: CASSPGHLYQPQHF. The CDR3, as DNA: TGTGCCAGCAGCCCGGGACACTTATATCAGCCCCAGCATTTT.

The chain combines TRBV4-2 with TRBJ1-5, with D possibly TRBD1 on 6 matching bases. V was trimmed by 0 bases and J by 4 bases, leaving 7 bases between them. This CDR3 region has 14 residues. Per germline, CDR1 LGHNA and CDR2 YNFKEQ. DNA of the CDR3: TGTGCCAGCAGCCAAGAACAGGGAAATCAGCCCCAGCATTTT. This sequence encodes CASSQEQGNQPQHF.

The chain links TRBV15 to TRBJ2-7; D uncertain. The CDR3 has 16 residues. Trimming removed 0 bases from V and 2 bases from J, with 14 bases in between. Germline CDR1 reads LNHNV; CDR2 reads YYDKDF (reference sequence). The CDR3 DNA reads TGTGCCACCAGCAGAGATCTACCACGGAGCCCCTACGAGCAGTACTTC. This translates into CATSRDLPRSPYEQYF.

This sequence joins TRBV5-1 and TRBJ1-2; a weak D match, TRBD1 (6 bases). The ends were cut back, 1 base at V and 4 bases at J, with 17 bases in the middle. This CDR3 comprises 16 residues. Germline lookup yields CDR1 SGHRS and CDR2 YFSETQ. As DNA, the CDR3 is TGCGCCAGCAGCTTGAAGGACAGTAGAACCTCCTATGGCTACACCTTC. It codes for CASSLKDSRTSYGYTF.

V gene TRBV18 combines with J gene TRBJ2-3, with 7 nucleotides matching TRBD1. J lost 2 bases, V lost 3 bases, and 8 bases had no gene match. Germline-derived CDR1 and CDR2 are KGHSH and LQKENI. This CDR3 is 16 amino acids long. The CDR3 DNA sequence: TGTGCCAGCTCACCTTTCCGGGACAGCCTCACAGATACGCAGTATTTT. This sequence encodes CASSPFRDSLTDTQYF.

This chain joins TRBV9 and TRBJ2-7, with a tentative D call TRBD2 (6 bases). The CDR3 is 13 residues long. The germline V gene has CDR1 SGDLS and CDR2 YYNGEE. The V end lost 4 bases, the J end lost 2 bases, and 10 bases lay between the germline ends. Written as DNA, the CDR3 is TGTGCCAGCAGCCGGCGGGGACCCTACGAGCAGTACTTC. Protein: CASSRRGPYEQYF.

V is TRBV30 and J is TRBJ1-6, with 10 bases lining up with TRBD1. CDR1 and CDR2 (germline): GTSNPN, SVGIG (reference sequence). This CDR3 comprises 17 residues. With 1 base clipped from V and 1 base from J, the junction kept 4 bases outside the gene matches. CDR3 residues: CAWSAKDRGSYNSPLHF. In DNA form, the CDR3 reads TGTGCCTGGAGTGCTAAGGACAGGGGGTCCTATAATTCACCCCTCCACTTT.

V is TRBV29-1 and J is TRBJ1-2; 10 bases map to TRBD1. The CDR3 consists of 12 residues. Germline V lookup: CDR1 SQVTM, CDR2 ANQGSEA. With V trimmed by 4 bases and J by 8 bases, 4 bases remained unmatched. The CDR3 region has the DNA TGCAGCGTTGTGGGACAGGGGCGCGGCTACACCTTC. Translation gives CSVVGQGRGYTF. Full variable domain (outside the CDR3, taken from reference TRBV29-1 and TRBJ1-2): SAVISQKPSRDICQRGTSLTIQCQVDSQVTMMFWYRQQPGQSLTLIATANQGSEATYESGFVIDKFPISRPNLTFSTLTVSNMSPEDSSIYLCSVVGQGRGYTFGSGTRLTVV.

This clone was observed once. The chain joins TRBV5-1 to TRBJ2-1, with TRBD2 matching 13 bases. This CDR3 contains 17 residues. CDR1 and CDR2 from the germline V gene are SGHRS and YFSETQ. V lost 4 bases and J lost 5; bases outside the gene matches: 9. Here the CDR3 DNA reads TGCGCCAGCAGCATACCGGGACTAGCGGGGAGGGACAATGAGCAGTTCTTC. It codes for CASSIPGLAGRDNEQFF.

The chain uses TRBV14 and TRBJ2-7, with TRBD2 as a possible D gene (5 bases). Deletions cut 3 bases from V and 3 bases from J, with 12 bases between. Germline values: CDR1 SGHDN, CDR2 FVKESK. The CDR3 spans 14 residues. CDR3 region: CASSQGTRSYEQYF. CDR3 in DNA: TGTGCCAGCAGCCAGGGTACTAGAAGCTACGAGCAGTACTTC. The whole variable domain, remainder taken from reference TRBV14 and TRBJ2-7, is EAGVTQFPSHSVIEKGQTVTLRCDPISGHDNLYWYRRVMGKEIKFLLHFVKESKQDESGMPNNRFLAERTGGTYSTLKVQPAELEDSGVYFCASSQGTRSYEQYFGPGTRLTVT.

The chain uses TRBV5-1 and TRBJ2-1; 7 bases agree with TRBD2. Germline CDR1 SGHRS, CDR2 YFSETQ. This CDR3 comprises 15 residues. Trimming took 1 base from V and 6 from J; bases not matched to a gene: 7. The chain's CDR3 is CASSLSSGVANEQFF. The CDR3 nucleotides read TGCGCCAGCAGCTTGAGCAGCGGGGTAGCCAATGAGCAGTTCTTC.